The entry below gives a single T cell receptor (beta chain) sequence along with its context. Trimming took off 5 bases at V and 7 bases at J, with 12 bases between the two ends. The CDR3 is 13 residues long. The sample is drawn from a study of blood T cells in healthy people across ages. A sample-barcoded 5' primer and a J-beta primer mix were used in a second PCR of roughly 7 to 11 cycles. Every cDNA was tagged by a template-switch adaptor with 12 random nucleotides. Via MiXCR, TCRdb re-called the 5' RACE reads, giving one row per CDR3 protein. Seen here are about 1,400,000 distinct CDR3 sequences, roughly 45% observed once, and the top ten hold less than 8%.

This TCR came from a woman between 18 and 29 years old in good health. The chain links TRBV12-3 or TRBV12-4 to TRBJ1-5, with a weak D call TRBD1 (6 bases). The sequencing input was blood. Written as DNA, the CDR3 is TGTGCCAGCAGTACTGCCGACAGGCAGCCCCAGCATTTT. This codes for CASSTADRQPQHF.